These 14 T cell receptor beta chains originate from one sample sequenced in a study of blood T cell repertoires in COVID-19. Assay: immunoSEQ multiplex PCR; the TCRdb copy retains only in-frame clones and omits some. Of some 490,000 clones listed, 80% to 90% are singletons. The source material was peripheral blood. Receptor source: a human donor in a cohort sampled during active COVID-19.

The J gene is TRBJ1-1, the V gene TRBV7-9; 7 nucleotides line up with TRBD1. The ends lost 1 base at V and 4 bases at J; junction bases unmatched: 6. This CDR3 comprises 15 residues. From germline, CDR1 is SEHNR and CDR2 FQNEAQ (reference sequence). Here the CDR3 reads CASSLGRTGVTEAFF. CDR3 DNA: TGTGCCAGCAGCTTAGGGAGAACAGGGGTCACTGAAGCTTTCTTT.

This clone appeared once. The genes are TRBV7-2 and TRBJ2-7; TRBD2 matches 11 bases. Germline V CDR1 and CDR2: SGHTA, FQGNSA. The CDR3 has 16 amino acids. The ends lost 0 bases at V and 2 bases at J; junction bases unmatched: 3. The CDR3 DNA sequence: TGTGCCAGCAGCTTAGCTTCGACTAGCGGGGCCTACGAGCAGTACTTC. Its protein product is CASSLASTSGAYEQYF.

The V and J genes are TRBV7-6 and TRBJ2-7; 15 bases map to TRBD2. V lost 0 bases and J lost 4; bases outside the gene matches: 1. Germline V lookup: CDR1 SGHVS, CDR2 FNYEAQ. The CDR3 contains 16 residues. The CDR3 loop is CASSLAGLAGGYEQYF. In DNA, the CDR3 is TGTGCCAGCAGCTTAGCGGGACTAGCGGGAGGATACGAGCAGTACTTC.

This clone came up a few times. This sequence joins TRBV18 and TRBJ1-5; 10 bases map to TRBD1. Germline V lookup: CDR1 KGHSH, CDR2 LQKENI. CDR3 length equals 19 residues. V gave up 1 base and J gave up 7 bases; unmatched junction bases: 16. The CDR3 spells CASSPRSGQGVGARQPQHF. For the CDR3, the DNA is TGTGCCAGCTCACCACGCTCTGGACAGGGGGTAGGAGCCAGACAGCCCCAGCATTTT.

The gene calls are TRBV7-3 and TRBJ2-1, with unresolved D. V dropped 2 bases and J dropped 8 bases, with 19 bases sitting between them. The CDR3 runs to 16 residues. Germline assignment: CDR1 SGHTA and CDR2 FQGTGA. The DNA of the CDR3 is TGTGCCAGCAGCTTATTTTCCCCCGTCAACTCCCATGAGCAGTTCTTC. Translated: CASSLFSPVNSHEQFF. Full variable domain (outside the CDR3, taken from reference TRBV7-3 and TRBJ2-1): GAGVSQTPSNKVTEKGKYVELRCDPISGHTALYWYRQSLGQGPEFLIYFQGTGAADDSGLPNDRFFAVRPEGSVSTLKIQRTERGDSAVYLCASSLFSPVNSHEQFFGPGTRLTVL.

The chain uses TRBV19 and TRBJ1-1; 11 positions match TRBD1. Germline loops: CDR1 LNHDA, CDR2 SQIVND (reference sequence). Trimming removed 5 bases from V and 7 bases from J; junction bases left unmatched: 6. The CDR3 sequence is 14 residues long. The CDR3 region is CASSSGQGAIEAFF. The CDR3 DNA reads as TGTGCCAGTAGTTCCGGACAGGGGGCTATTGAAGCTTTCTTT.

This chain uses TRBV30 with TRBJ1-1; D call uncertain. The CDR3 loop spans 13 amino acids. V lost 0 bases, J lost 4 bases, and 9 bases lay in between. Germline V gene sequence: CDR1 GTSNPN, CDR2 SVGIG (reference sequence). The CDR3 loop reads CAWSVRSVTEAFF. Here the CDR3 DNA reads TGTGCCTGGAGTGTGCGTTCGGTCACTGAAGCTTTCTTT.

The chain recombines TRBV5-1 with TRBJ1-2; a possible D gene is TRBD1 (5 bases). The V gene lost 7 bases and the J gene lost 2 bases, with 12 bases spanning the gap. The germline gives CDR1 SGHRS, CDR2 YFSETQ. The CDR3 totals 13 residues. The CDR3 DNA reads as TGCGCCAGCGCCTGGGGGGTGAACTATGGCTACACCTTC. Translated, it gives CASAWGVNYGYTF.

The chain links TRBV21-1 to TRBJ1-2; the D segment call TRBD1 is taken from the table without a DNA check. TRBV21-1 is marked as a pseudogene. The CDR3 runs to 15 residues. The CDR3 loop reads CASSKTGVRLQGYTF. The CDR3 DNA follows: TGTGCCAGCAGCAAAACAGGGGTCCGGCTTCAGGGCTACACCTTC.

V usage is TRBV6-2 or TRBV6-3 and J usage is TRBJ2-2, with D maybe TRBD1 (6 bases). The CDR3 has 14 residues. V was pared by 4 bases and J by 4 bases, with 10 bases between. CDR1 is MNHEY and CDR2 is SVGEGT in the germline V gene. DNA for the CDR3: TGTGCCAGCAGTTCTGGGGGCGGCACCGGGGAGCTGTTTTTT. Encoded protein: CASSSGGGTGELFF.

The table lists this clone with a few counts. The DNA for the CDR3 is TGTGCCAGCAGCCCAACTAGTACTTTCAGTGAGCAGTTCTTC. Protein: CASSPTSTFSEQFF. The chain has TRBV7-8 and TRBJ2-1; D may be TRBD2 (5 bases). The CDR3 has 14 amino acids. Trimming stripped 5 bases from V and 9 bases from J, with 17 bases between. The germline CDR1 and CDR2 sequences are SGHVS and FQNEAQ.

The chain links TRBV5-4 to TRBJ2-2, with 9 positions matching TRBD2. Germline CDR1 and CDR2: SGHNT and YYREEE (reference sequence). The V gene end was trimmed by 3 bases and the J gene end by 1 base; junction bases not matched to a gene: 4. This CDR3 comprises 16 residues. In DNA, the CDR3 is TGTGCCAGCAGCTGGGGACTAGCTGAGAACACCGGGGAGCTGTTTTTT. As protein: CASSWGLAENTGELFF.

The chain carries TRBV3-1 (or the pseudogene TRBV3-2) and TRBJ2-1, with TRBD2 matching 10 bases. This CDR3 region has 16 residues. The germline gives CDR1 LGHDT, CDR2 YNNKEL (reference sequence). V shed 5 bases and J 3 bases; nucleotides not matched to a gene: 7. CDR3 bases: TGTGCCAGCAGCTCCACCGGACTAGCGGTCTACAATGAGCAGTTCTTC. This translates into CASSSTGLAVYNEQFF.

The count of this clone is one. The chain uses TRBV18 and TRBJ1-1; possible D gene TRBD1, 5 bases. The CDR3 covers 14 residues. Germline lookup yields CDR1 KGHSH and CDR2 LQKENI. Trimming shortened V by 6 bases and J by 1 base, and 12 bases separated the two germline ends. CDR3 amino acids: CASSYSQGNTEAFF. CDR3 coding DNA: TGTGCCAGCTCTTATTCTCAGGGGAACACTGAAGCTTTCTTT. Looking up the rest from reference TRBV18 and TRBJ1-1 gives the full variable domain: NAGVMQNPRHLVRRRGQEARLRCSPMKGHSHVYWYRQLPEEGLKFMVYLQKENIIDESGMPKERFSAEFPKEGPSILRIQQVVRGDSAAYFCASSYSQGNTEAFFGQGTRLTVV.